These 15 T cell receptor beta chains share one sample of origin, sequenced in a study of blood T cell repertoires in COVID-19 (dated by TCRdb to between 2020 and 2021). The library came from the immunoSEQ multiplex PCR assay. TCRdb holds this immuneACCESS table with in-frame rearrangements only. Some clones are missing; in checked studies, unresolved V genes explain under half, and the rest has no known cause. The sample includes about 270,000 clones, with approximately 90% observed a single time. The top ten constitute roughly 2.8% of the sample. Sequencing input: PBMCs or T cells enriched from blood (not recorded which). These receptors originate from a man aged 40-49 years who had been exposed to COVID-19.

This sequence joins TRBV29-1 and TRBJ1-1; TRBD1 might be the D (5 bases). The germline V gene encodes CDR1 SQVTM and CDR2 ANQGSEA. Trimming removed 6 bases from V and 1 base from J, with 21 bases in between. The CDR3 spans 16 residues. CDR3 in DNA: TGCAGCGTGGAATCGGGAGGGGCGATAGGGAACACTGAAGCTTTCTTT. Protein: CSVESGGAIGNTEAFF.

This chain uses TRBV28 with TRBJ1-2; D possibly corresponds to TRBD1 (6 bases). The CDR3 loop spans 14 amino acids. The germline V gene encodes CDR1 MDHEN and CDR2 SYDVKM. The ends were cut back, 4 bases at V and 3 bases at J, with 12 bases in the middle. CDR3 nucleotides: TGTGCCAGCAGTTCCTCAGGGGTTGACTATGGCTACACCTTC. Its protein is CASSSSGVDYGYTF.

The rearrangement joins TRBV5-1 to TRBJ2-1; TRBD2 agrees at 14 bases. In germline, CDR1 is SGHRS, CDR2 YFSETQ. CDR3 size: 16 residues. J gave up 4 bases and V 5 bases, and 5 bases lay outside the gene matches. The CDR3 here is CASRGLAGENYNEQFF. The CDR3 nucleotides are TGCGCCAGCAGGGGACTAGCGGGAGAAAATTACAATGAGCAGTTCTTC. The full variable domain, with the rest looked up from reference TRBV5-1 and TRBJ2-1, is KAGVTQTPRYLIKTRGQQVTLSCSPISGHRSVSWYQQTPGQGLQFLFEYFSETQRNKGNFPGRFSGRQFSNSRSEMNVSTLELGDSALYLCASRGLAGENYNEQFFGPGTRLTVL.

The chain has TRBV7-2 and TRBJ2-1, with a tentative D call TRBD1 (5 bases). Germline CDR1 reads SGHTA; CDR2 reads FQGNSA. Trimming cost V 2 bases and J 4 bases, with 12 bases left between them. The CDR3 is 15 residues long. CDR3 nucleotide sequence: TGTGCCAGCAGCTTAACTGGTGACAGATACAATGAGCAGTTCTTC. It yields the protein CASSLTGDRYNEQFF. The entire variable domain, with the rest obtained from reference TRBV7-2 and TRBJ2-1, is as follows: GAGVSQSPSNKVTEKGKDVELRCDPISGHTALYWYRQSLGQGLEFLIYFQGNSAPDKSGLPSDRFSAERTGGSVSTLTIQRTQQEDSAVYLCASSLTGDRYNEQFFGPGTRLTVL.

The V and J genes are TRBV7-3 and TRBJ2-3; 12 nucleotides match TRBD2. Germline V lookup: CDR1 SGHTA, CDR2 FQGTGA. The CDR3 has 16 residues. Germline trimming cut 5 bases from V and 4 bases from J; bases unmatched to any gene: 7. In DNA, the CDR3 is TGTGCCAGCAGCCCCACCCTAGCGGGAGGGGCAGATACGCAGTATTTT. Amino acids: CASSPTLAGGADTQYF.

This chain uses TRBV11-3 with TRBJ2-3, with D perhaps matching TRBD1 (6 bases). V lost 4 bases and J lost 2, with 16 bases in between. Germline lookup yields CDR1 SGHNT and CDR2 YENEEA. The CDR3 is 16 residues long. In nucleotides, the CDR3 is TGTGCCAGCAGCTCCGGGACACTATATCACACAGATACGCAGTATTTT. Translating it yields CASSSGTLYHTDTQYF.

In its sample, this clone was seen a few times. The V and J genes are TRBV5-1 and TRBJ2-7, with a possible D match to TRBD1 (6 bases). Trimming pared 6 bases from V and 3 bases from J, leaving 16 bases between. The CDR3 consists of 14 residues. Germline CDR1 and CDR2: SGHRS and YFSETQ. This chain's CDR3 is CASKGTGHHYEQYF. In DNA form, the CDR3 reads TGCGCCAGCAAGGGGACGGGACACCACTACGAGCAGTACTTC.

This rearrangement joins TRBV9 to TRBJ1-1; 9 nucleotides line up with TRBD1. Germline V CDR1 and CDR2: SGDLS, YYNGEE. V gave up 4 bases and J gave up 3 bases; unmatched junction bases: 4. This CDR3 is built from 14 residues. The CDR3: CASSPWDRDTEAFF. The CDR3 DNA sequence: TGTGCCAGCAGCCCATGGGACAGGGACACTGAAGCTTTCTTT.

This clone was picked up one time. V and J are TRBV6-4 and TRBJ1-1; TRBD1 is a possible D gene (6 bases). V dropped 0 bases and J dropped 4 bases, with 12 bases sitting between them. The CDR3 length is 15 residues. Germline V gene data show CDR1 as MRHNA and CDR2 as SNTAGT. CDR3 in amino acids: CASSDSPTGSTEAFF. The CDR3 DNA follows: TGTGCCAGCAGTGACTCCCCGACAGGTTCCACTGAAGCTTTCTTT.

The chain uses TRBV10-3 and TRBJ2-2, with D possibly matching TRBD1 (6 bases). The CDR3 is made up of 16 amino acids. Between the trimmed V and J ends, which lost 4 bases and 7 bases, there was a span of 19 bases. Germline CDR1 ENHRY, CDR2 SYGVKD. This chain's CDR3 is CAISVYRDSEDGELFF. The CDR3 region has the DNA TGTGCCATCAGTGTTTACAGGGATAGCGAGGACGGGGAGCTGTTTTTT.

The chain carries TRBV2 and TRBJ1-2; the match to TRBD1 covers 9 bases. Trimming took 1 base from V and 8 from J; bases not matched to a gene: 8. The V gene's germline CDR1 is SNHLY and CDR2 FYNNEI. This CDR3 is 15 amino acids long. The CDR3 protein is CASSEVQGARRGYTF. The CDR3 bases are TGTGCCAGCAGTGAAGTACAGGGGGCGCGGAGGGGCTACACCTTC.

The V and J genes are TRBV9 and TRBJ2-3, with 7 nucleotides matching TRBD1. Looked up from germline, CDR1 is SGDLS and CDR2 is YYNGEE. The V and J ends lost 4 bases and 1 base, in that order; junction bases with no gene match: 6. There are 15 residues in the CDR3. CDR3 residues: CASSLDRSGTDTQYF. In nucleotides, the CDR3 is TGTGCCAGCAGCTTGGACAGGAGTGGCACAGATACGCAGTATTTT.

The chain links TRBV7-3 to TRBJ2-2; D unresolved. This CDR3 has 13 amino acids. Deletions cut 4 bases from V and 1 base from J, with 4 bases between. The V gene's germline CDR1 is SGHTA and CDR2 FQGTGA. CDR3 residues: CASSSENTGELFF. As DNA, the CDR3 is TGTGCCAGCAGCTCAGAGAACACCGGGGAGCTGTTTTTT.

The rearrangement uses TRBV9 and TRBJ1-2; 8 bases agree with TRBD1. The ends lost 3 bases at V and 7 bases at J; junction bases unmatched: 11. Per the germline V gene, CDR1 is SGDLS and CDR2 is YYNGEE. The CDR3 covers 15 residues. CDR3 DNA sequence: TGTGCCAGCAGCGGGGGAAAACAGGGGGTCTTTGGCTACACCTTC. Its protein product is CASSGGKQGVFGYTF.

The genes are TRBV2 and TRBJ2-7; TRBD2 aligns across 7 bases. The CDR3 has 15 amino acids. Germline lookup yields CDR1 SNHLY and CDR2 FYNNEI. The trim removed 8 bases at V and 2 bases at J, leaving 12 bases unmatched. As DNA, the CDR3 is TGTGCCAGCGACCCCCAGCGGGACGCGACCTACGAGCAGTACTTC. This gives the protein CASDPQRDATYEQYF.